Below, 24 T cell receptor beta chains from the same sample are listed, as sequenced in a study of monozygotic twins with inflammatory bowel disease. TCRdb reanalyzed the 5' RACE reads, giving one entry per CDR3 protein sequence and no DNA. The sample table includes 400,000 to 500,000 distinct CDR3 sequences. Sequencing used blood. The receptors were sampled from a human donor with ulcerative colitis or Crohn's disease, or a healthy co-twin of an affected twin (not recorded which).

This chain links TRBV7-9 with TRBJ2-1. Germline V gene data show CDR1 as SEHNR and CDR2 as FQNEAQ (reference sequence). This CDR3 has 15 amino acids. The CDR3 here is CASSLQRESYNEQFF.

CDR3 sequence: CAWSVFLNTGELFF. The J gene is TRBJ2-2, the V gene TRBV30. CDR3 length: 14 residues. Germline assignment: CDR1 GTSNPN and CDR2 SVGIG (reference sequence). Full variable domain (outside the CDR3, taken from reference TRBV30 and TRBJ2-2): SQTIHQWPATLVQPVGSPLSLECTVEGTSNPNLYWYRQAAGRGLQLLFYSVGIGQISSEVPQNLSASRPQDRQFILSSKKLLLSDSGFYLCAWSVFLNTGELFFGEGSRLTVL.

The V call is TRBV6-5, the J call TRBJ2-5; the TCRdb D gene call, TRBD2, has no DNA to confirm it. Germline lookup yields CDR1 MNHEY and CDR2 SVGAGI. The CDR3 is made up of 15 amino acids. Here the CDR3 reads CASSYRGASGETQYF.

The chain recombines TRBV6-1 with TRBJ1-5; the D call from TCRdb, TRBD1, cannot be confirmed without DNA. Germline loops: CDR1 MNHNS, CDR2 SASEGT. The CDR3 contains 17 residues. CDR3 protein: CASSPGGGVKANQPQHF.

This rearrangement joins TRBV5-1 to TRBJ2-7. CDR3 length: 14 residues. Germline V gene lookup returns CDR1 SGHRS and CDR2 YFSETQ. CDR3: CASSLSSQSYEQYF.

The chain recombines TRBV27 with TRBJ2-7; TCRdb proposes TRBD1, but this gene call is untestable without DNA. The CDR3 is 11 amino acids. The V gene's germline CDR1 is MNHEY and CDR2 SMNVEV (reference sequence). CDR3 amino acids: CAIRQGHEQYF.

The chain employs TRBV20-1 and TRBJ2-7; the D call of TRBD1 rests on TCRdb alone, since no DNA is present to check it. This CDR3 has 19 residues. In germline, CDR1 is DFQATT, CDR2 SNEGSKA (reference sequence). The CDR3 loop is CSASKGTEPISLYSYEQYF.

This chain connects TRBV20-1 to TRBJ2-1. Germline CDR1 is DFQATT and CDR2 is SNEGSKA (reference sequence). The CDR3 totals 11 residues. This chain's CDR3 is CSARLNNEQFF.

The chain combines TRBV12-3 or TRBV12-4 with TRBJ2-1. This CDR3 has 14 amino acids. This CDR3 reads CASSPSGSVNVQFF.

The chain employs TRBV12-3 or TRBV12-4 and TRBJ2-2; TCRdb designates TRBD1, a call that cannot be tested without DNA. The length of the CDR3 is 15 residues. The CDR3: CASTDPDRDTGELFF.

The CDR3 protein is CASSLNTETQYF. The rearrangement joins TRBV7-9 to TRBJ2-5. Germline V gene lookup returns CDR1 SEHNR and CDR2 FQNEAQ (reference sequence). This CDR3 has 12 residues.

The J gene is TRBJ1-2, the V gene TRBV5-1; the TRBD1 assignment by TCRdb is unverifiable without DNA. CDR1 and CDR2 (germline): SGHRS, YFSETQ. CDR3 size: 13 residues. Here the CDR3 reads CASSLASGFGYTF.

The CDR3 sequence is CSARTPSARADTQYF. The rearrangement uses TRBV20-1 and TRBJ2-3. The CDR3 sequence is 15 residues long. Germline V gene data show CDR1 as DFQATT and CDR2 as SNEGSKA (reference sequence).

V usage is TRBV28 and J usage is TRBJ2-6. The CDR3 has 13 amino acids. Germline V CDR1 and CDR2: MDHEN, SYDVKM. The CDR3 here is CASKLSGANVLTF.

The chain employs TRBV3-1 and TRBJ2-1; the TCRdb D gene call, TRBD1, has no DNA to confirm it. Germline V gene sequence: CDR1 LGHDT, CDR2 YNNKEL (reference sequence). The CDR3 covers 15 residues. Here the CDR3 reads CASSYRDRSHNEQFF.

This chain links TRBV2 with TRBJ2-1; TCRdb selects TRBD2, and the lack of DNA leaves this call unchecked. The CDR3 sequence is 16 residues long. Germline assignment: CDR1 SNHLY and CDR2 FYNNEI. CDR3 sequence reads: CASKVGLAGGPGEQFF.

This chain uses TRBV27 with TRBJ2-1; TCRdb's assignment of TRBD2 cannot be checked, as there is no DNA. Germline lookup yields CDR1 MNHEY and CDR2 SMNVEV (reference sequence). This CDR3 spans 15 amino acids. The CDR3 reads CASRQTSGRRNEQFF.

The chain has TRBV30 and TRBJ1-2. This CDR3 comprises 13 residues. Germline lookup yields CDR1 GTSNPN and CDR2 SVGIG (reference sequence). CDR3 loop: CAWSAKHNYGYTF.

This rearrangement joins TRBV18 to TRBJ2-5. The germline V gene encodes CDR1 KGHSH and CDR2 LQKENI. This CDR3 has 12 amino acids. The CDR3 sequence: CASSPPGKTQYF.

V gene TRBV7-3 combines with J gene TRBJ2-3; TCRdb's D gene call, TRBD2, goes unchecked for lack of DNA. Germline V lookup: CDR1 SGHTA, CDR2 FQGTGA. The CDR3 runs to 13 residues. The CDR3 region is CASSLSGRDTQYF.

Here the CDR3 reads CASSVVETPTGQYF. The chain combines TRBV9 with TRBJ2-3. CDR1 is SGDLS, CDR2 YYNGEE, per germline. This CDR3 is built from 14 residues.

This chain links TRBV20-1 with TRBJ1-2. The CDR3 is 15 residues long. Germline lookup yields CDR1 DFQATT and CDR2 SNEGSKA (reference sequence). CDR3 in amino acids: CSARENGPAAYGYTF.

The chain carries TRBV5-1 and TRBJ1-4; TCRdb's D call, TRBD1, is unchecked because there is no DNA. CDR1 and CDR2 (germline): SGHRS, YFSETQ. The CDR3 runs to 13 residues. The CDR3 is CASSLDGGGQDVF. Full variable domain (remainder filled in from reference TRBV5-1 and TRBJ1-4): KAGVTQTPRYLIKTRGQQVTLSCSPISGHRSVSWYQQTPGQGLQFLFEYFSETQRNKGNFPGRFSGRQFSNSRSEMNVSTLELGDSALYLCASSLDGGGQDVFGSGTQLSVL.

This chain joins TRBV18 and TRBJ2-7; absent DNA, TCRdb's TRBD1 call cannot be checked. CDR1 KGHSH and CDR2 LQKENI come from the germline V gene. This CDR3 spans 16 amino acids. The CDR3 region is CASSPDGRTSSYEQYF.